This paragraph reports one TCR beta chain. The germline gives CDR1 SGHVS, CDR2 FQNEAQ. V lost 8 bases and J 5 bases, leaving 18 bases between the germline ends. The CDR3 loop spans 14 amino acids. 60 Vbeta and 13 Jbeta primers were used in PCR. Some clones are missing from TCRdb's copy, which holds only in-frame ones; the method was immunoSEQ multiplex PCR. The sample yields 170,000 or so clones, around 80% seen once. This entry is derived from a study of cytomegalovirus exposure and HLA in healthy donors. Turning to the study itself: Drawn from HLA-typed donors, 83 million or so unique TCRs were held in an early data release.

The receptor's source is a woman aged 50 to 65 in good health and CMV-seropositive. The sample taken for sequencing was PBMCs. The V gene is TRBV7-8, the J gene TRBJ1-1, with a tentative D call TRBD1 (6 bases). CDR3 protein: CASLQGPFGTEAFF. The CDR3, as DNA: TGTGCCAGCTTACAGGGACCTTTTGGGACTGAAGCTTTCTTT.